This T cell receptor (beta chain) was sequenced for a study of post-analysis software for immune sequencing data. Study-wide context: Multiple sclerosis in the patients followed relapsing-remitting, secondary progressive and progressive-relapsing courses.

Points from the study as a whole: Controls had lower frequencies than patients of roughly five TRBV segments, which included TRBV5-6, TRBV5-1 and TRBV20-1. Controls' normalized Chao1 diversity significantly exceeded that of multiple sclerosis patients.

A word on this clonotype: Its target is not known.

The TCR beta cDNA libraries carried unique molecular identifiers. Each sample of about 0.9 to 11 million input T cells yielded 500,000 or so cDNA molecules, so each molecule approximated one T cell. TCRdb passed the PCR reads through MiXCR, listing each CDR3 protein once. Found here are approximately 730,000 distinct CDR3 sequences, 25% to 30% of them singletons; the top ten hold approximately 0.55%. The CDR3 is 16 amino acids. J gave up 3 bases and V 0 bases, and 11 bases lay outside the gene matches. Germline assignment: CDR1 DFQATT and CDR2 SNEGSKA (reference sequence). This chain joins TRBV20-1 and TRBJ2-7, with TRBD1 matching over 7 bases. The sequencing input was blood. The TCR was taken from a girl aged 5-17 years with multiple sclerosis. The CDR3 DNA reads TGCAGTGCTAGAGACATAGGGACAGTCAGTCACTACGAGCAGTACTTC. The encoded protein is CSARDIGTVSHYEQYF.